The clone carrying this T cell receptor (beta chain) was seen a few times. Its antigen is currently unknown. This specimen belongs to a study of blood T cells in healthy people across ages. Notes on the study in general: Nothing was known about donor CMV status, and this possibly confounded expanded clonotype changes.

The authors drew about 9.9 milliliters of peripheral blood from each donor. A second PCR of 7 to 11 cycles used a sample-barcoded 5' primer and a J-beta primer mix. TCRdb called the 5' RACE reads again in MiXCR, with one record for every CDR3 protein. The sample consists of more than 1,000,000 distinct CDR3 sequences, under 30% of them appearing once. The same data also contributed to another study, on T cells of mothers and their children. That paper adds: In this cohort, donors were three healthy Caucasian mothers plus their six children.

Input material: blood. This clonotype was sampled from a girl aged 2 to 9 in good health.

CDR3 sequence (DNA): TGCAGTGCTAGAGATGGTGACGGGGGGGAGCAAGAGACCCAGTACTTC. Protein product: CSARDGDGGEQETQYF. V usage is TRBV20-1 and J usage is TRBJ2-5; 8 nucleotides align to TRBD2. CDR1 DFQATT and CDR2 SNEGSKA come from the germline V gene (reference sequence). The V gene end was trimmed by 0 bases and the J gene end by 2 bases; junction bases not matched to a gene: 8. The CDR3 consists of 16 residues.